This entry is about one TCR beta chain. Its antigen is still unknown. No clone much larger than this one lies a single base away; base qualities are absent. This record comes from a study of T cell responses to AZD1222 COVID-19 vaccine (dated by TCRdb to about 2021). For the study in its entirety: AZD1222 recipients with second doses at about 4 weeks or about 12 weeks were pooled, because spike-specific TCR depth and breadth did not differ between schedules. TCR sequencing covered roughly 230 trial participants: 207 given two doses of AZD1222 and around 25 given two doses of MenACWY control vaccine. Trial participants were enrolled by age into 18-55, 56-69 and 70-plus year subgroups, with roughly 150, 30 and 60 TCR-sequenced participants respectively. Results and caveats for the whole study, not just this receptor: After two AZD1222 doses, spike-specific TCR breadth and depth were significantly higher than at day 0 and than in MenACWY recipients. Because no day 14 peak-response samples were available, repertoires were characterized only after the peak T cell response. Participants were mostly white British and included more females than males, and it was suggested by the authors that clonal diversity may have been underestimated. The 56-69-year group was small, and its depth increase did not reach significance, likely because of low power. The whole spike protein was spanned by vaccine-associated CD4 TCRs, and dominant responses were seen in regions 160-218 and 743-854. Conclusions about previously exposed vaccinees are limited, since just five or six AZD1222 recipients were seropositive for SARS-CoV-2 at baseline. Nearly half of unique spike-specific TCRs reportedly recognized epitopes outside regions mutated in the B.1.351 and B.1.1.7 variants.

According to the study, the label for this sample's time point signals: baseline before first vaccination. Vaccinee samples were obtained from the UK trials COV001 and COV002, which included a single-blind randomized controlled phase 2/3 trial of AZD1222 (ChAdOx1 nCoV-19) in healthy adults. Trial participant PBMC samples were collected at day 0 and day 28 after the second dose for TCRbeta chain sequencing. CDR1 SNHLY and CDR2 FYNNEI were looked up in the germline V gene. Measured from the cysteine to the phenylalanine, the CDR3 is 13 residues long. The CDR3 DNA has 39 bases and is translated from base 1. Trimming takes 3 bases from V and 8 bases from J, and the germline ends sit 13 bases apart. The CDR3 regions of human TCRbeta chains were analyzed by immunosequencing. Per the original workflow: TCRs in the repertoires were compared against a reference library of SARS-CoV-2-specific TCRs that had been generated with the MIRA antigen-specificity platform. Breadth was defined as the fraction of unique TCRs that were SARS-CoV-2-associated, and depth was defined as the fraction of total T cells that were SARS-CoV-2-associated. Using the MIRA data, every spike-specific TCR was mapped to the spike region that the TCR reacted to and assigned to either a CD4 or a CD8 class. Log10-transformed breadth and depth values were compared by one-way ANOVA with Sidak's multiple comparisons tests. Drawn from immuneACCESS, this table holds only the in-frame rearrangements with V and J called that TCRdb kept. Clones are partly lost; checked studies trace under half to an unresolved V gene and leave the rest unexplained. V, J and clone size are taken as reported in that table, and D and trimming were inferred from the DNA itself. For this sample there are around 160,000 clones; around 95% appear just once. The ten biggest clones cover approximately 0.6% of the sample.

The sequence came from an adult in good health. Source: peripheral blood, taken on day 0 of AZD1222 vaccination. The chain uses TRBV2 and TRBJ1-2; D gene: possibly TRBD1, on 6 matching bases. The DNA is as follows: TGTGCCAGCAGTGATCTCAGGGGTGGGGGCTACACCTTC. Its protein product is CASSDLRGGGYTF. Supplemented by the reference TRBV2 and TRBJ1-2 proteins around the CDR3, the complete variable domain is EPEVTQTPSHQVTQMGQEVILRCVPISNHLYFYWYRQILGQKVEFLVSFYNNEISEKSEIFDDQFSVERPDGSNFTLKIRSTKLEDSAMYFCASSDLRGGGYTFGSGTRLTVV.